The sequence of this T cell receptor (beta chain) was determined in a study of T-cell memory formation after mild COVID-19. At the level of the study: Largely donor-specific TCR clusters were found.

Overall study findings and caveats: The SARS-CoV-2 specificity of second-wave clones reaching peak at day 37 remained unverified. The study detected some responding clones in pre-infection memory, suggesting cross-reactive memory joined.

Trimming cost V 7 bases and J 0 bases, with 7 bases left between them. This CDR3 has 13 residues. Germline V gives CDR1 MNHEY, CDR2 SMNVEV (reference sequence). UMIs and sample barcodes were carried by the TCR alpha and TCR beta cDNA libraries that 5'RACE produced using constant-segment primers. TCRdb called the 5' RACE reads again in MiXCR, with one record for every CDR3 protein. The sample holds 550,000 to 700,000 distinct CDR3 sequences, 15% to 20% seen once. This clonotype appeared a few times. What it binds is not known. V usage is TRBV27 and J usage is TRBJ2-1; D is unclear. This TCR was sampled from an adult woman who had mild COVID-19 (a few samples of this study predate the infection). Cell type and time point are not known. Sequenced sample: PBMCs or a T cell subset sorted from them (not recorded which). CDR3 coding DNA: TGTGCCAGCAAGGTTAACTCCTACAATGAGCAGTTCTTC. This codes for CASKVNSYNEQFF.